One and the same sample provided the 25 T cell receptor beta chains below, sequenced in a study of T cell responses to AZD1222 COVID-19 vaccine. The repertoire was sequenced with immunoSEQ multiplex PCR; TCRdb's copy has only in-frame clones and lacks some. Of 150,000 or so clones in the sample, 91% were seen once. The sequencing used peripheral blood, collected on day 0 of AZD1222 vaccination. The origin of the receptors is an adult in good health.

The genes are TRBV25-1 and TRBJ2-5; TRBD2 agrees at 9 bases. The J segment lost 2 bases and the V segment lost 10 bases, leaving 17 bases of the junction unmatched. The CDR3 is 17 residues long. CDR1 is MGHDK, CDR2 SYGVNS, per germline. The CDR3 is CATFGLREGLQQETQYF. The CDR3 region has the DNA TGTGCCACCTTCGGTCTGCGGGAGGGCCTTCAGCAAGAGACCCAGTACTTC.

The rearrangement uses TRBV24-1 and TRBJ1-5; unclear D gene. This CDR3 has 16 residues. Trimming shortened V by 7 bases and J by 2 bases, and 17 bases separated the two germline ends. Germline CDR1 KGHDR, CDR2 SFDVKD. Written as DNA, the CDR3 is TGTGCCACCAGGGCGGGTGGGGAATCTGGCAATCAGCCCCAGCATTTT. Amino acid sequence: CATRAGGESGNQPQHF.

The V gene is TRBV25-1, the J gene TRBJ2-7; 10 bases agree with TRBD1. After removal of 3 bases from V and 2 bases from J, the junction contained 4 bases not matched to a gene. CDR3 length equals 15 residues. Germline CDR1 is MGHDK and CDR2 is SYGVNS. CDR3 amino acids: CASSDWGTGAYEQYF. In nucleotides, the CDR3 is TGTGCCAGCAGTGATTGGGGGACAGGGGCCTACGAGCAGTACTTC.

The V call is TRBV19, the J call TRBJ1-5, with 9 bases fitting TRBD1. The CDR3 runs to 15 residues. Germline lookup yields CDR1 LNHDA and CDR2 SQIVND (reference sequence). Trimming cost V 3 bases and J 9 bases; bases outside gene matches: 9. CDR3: CASSMGQGGVRPQHF. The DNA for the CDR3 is TGTGCCAGTAGTATGGGACAGGGAGGGGTCCGGCCCCAGCATTTT. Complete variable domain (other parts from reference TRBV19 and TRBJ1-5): DGGITQSPKYLFRKEGQNVTLSCEQNLNHDAMYWYRQDPGQGLRLIYYSQIVNDFQKGDIAEGYSVSREKKESFPLTVTSAQKNPTAFYLCASSMGQGGVRPQHFGDGTRLSIL.

CDR3 bases: TGCGCCAGCAGCTTGGGCCCTAGAAGTGACACCGGGGAGCTGTTTTTT. It codes for CASSLGPRSDTGELFF. This chain connects TRBV5-1 to TRBJ2-2; D gene ambiguous. The CDR3 is made up of 16 amino acids. The V and J ends lost 0 bases and 3 bases respectively, with 12 bases between them. Germline V gives CDR1 SGHRS, CDR2 YFSETQ.

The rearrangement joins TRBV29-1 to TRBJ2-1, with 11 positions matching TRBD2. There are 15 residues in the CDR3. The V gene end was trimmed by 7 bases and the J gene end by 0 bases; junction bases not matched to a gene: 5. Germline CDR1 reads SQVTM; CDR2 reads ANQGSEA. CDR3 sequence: CSALGTSGSYNEQFF. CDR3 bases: TGCAGCGCCCTTGGGACTAGCGGCTCCTACAATGAGCAGTTCTTC.

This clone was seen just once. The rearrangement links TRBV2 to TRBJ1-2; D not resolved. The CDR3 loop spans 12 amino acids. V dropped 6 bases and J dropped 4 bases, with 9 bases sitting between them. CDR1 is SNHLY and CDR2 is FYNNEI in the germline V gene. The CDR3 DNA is TGTGCCAGCAGGAGACAAGTCTATGGCTACACCTTC. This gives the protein CASRRQVYGYTF.

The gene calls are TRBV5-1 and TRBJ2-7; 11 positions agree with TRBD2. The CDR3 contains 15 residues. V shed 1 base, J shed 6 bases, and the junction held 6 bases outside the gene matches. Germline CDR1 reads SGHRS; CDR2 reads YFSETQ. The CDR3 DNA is TGCGCCAGCAGCTTGACTAGCGGGAGTCTAGGCGAGCAGTACTTC. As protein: CASSLTSGSLGEQYF.

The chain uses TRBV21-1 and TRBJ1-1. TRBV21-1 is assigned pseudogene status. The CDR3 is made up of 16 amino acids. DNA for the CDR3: TGTGCCAGCAGCAAAGTTCTCGCCGACTTGAACACTGAAGCTTTCTTT. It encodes CASSKVLADLNTEAFF.

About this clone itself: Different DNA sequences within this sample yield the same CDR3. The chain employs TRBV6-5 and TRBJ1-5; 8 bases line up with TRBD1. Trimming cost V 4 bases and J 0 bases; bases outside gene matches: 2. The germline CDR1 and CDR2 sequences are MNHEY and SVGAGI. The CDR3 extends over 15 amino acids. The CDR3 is CASSSGQGSNQPQHF. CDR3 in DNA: TGTGCCAGCAGTTCAGGACAGGGTAGCAATCAGCCCCAGCATTTT.

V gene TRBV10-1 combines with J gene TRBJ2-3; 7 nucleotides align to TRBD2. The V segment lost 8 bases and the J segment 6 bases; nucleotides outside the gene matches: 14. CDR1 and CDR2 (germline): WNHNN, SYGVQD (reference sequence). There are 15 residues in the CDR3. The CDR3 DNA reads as TGCGCCAGCGGGGATTTGGGGGGAGGGAAGGATACGCAGTATTTT. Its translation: CASGDLGGGKDTQYF.

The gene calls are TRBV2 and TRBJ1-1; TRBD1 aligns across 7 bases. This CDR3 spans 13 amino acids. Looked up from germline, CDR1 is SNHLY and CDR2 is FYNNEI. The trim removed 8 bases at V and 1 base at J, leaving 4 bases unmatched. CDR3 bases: TGTGCCAGCGGGGGACAGCCGAACACTGAAGCTTTCTTT. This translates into CASGGQPNTEAFF. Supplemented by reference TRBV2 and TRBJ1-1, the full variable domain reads EPEVTQTPSHQVTQMGQEVILRCVPISNHLYFYWYRQILGQKVEFLVSFYNNEISEKSEIFDDQFSVERPDGSNFTLKIRSTKLEDSAMYFCASGGQPNTEAFFGQGTRLTVV.

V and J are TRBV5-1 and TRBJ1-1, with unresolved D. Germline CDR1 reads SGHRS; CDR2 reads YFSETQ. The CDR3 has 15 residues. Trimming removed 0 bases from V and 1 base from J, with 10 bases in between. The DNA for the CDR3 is TGCGCCAGCAGCTTGGGACCTCTTGCGAACACTGAAGCTTTCTTT. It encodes CASSLGPLANTEAFF.

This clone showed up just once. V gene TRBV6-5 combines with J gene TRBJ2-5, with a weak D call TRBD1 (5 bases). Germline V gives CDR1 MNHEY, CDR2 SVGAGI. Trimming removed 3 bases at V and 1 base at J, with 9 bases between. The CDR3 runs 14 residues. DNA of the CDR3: TGTGCCAGCAGTTATTGGGGCGCCCAAGAGACCCAGTACTTC. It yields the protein CASSYWGAQETQYF.

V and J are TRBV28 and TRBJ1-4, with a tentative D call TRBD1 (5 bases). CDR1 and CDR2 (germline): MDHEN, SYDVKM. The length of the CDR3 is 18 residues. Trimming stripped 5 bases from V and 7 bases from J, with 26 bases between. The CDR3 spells CASSPVRDGSSWGEKLFF. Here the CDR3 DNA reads TGTGCCAGCAGTCCCGTCCGGGACGGCTCATCTTGGGGTGAAAAACTGTTTTTT. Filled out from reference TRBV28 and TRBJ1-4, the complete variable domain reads DVKVTQSSRYLVKRTGEKVFLECVQDMDHENMFWYRQDPGLGLRLIYFSYDVKMKEKGDIPEGYSVSREKKERFSLILESASTNQTSMYLCASSPVRDGSSWGEKLFFGSGTQLSVL.

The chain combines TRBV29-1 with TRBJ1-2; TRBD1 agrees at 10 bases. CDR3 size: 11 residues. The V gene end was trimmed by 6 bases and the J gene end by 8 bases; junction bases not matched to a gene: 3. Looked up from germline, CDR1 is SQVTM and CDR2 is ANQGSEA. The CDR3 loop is CSVTGGEGYTF. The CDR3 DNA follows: TGCAGCGTGACAGGGGGCGAGGGCTACACCTTC.

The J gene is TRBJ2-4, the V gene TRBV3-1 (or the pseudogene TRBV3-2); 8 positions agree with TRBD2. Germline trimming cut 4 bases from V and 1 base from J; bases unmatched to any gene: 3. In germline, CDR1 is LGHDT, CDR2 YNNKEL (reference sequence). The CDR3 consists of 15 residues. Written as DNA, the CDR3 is TGTGCCAGCAGCCCGGGGGGGGGTGCCAAAAACATTCAGTACTTC. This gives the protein CASSPGGGAKNIQYF.

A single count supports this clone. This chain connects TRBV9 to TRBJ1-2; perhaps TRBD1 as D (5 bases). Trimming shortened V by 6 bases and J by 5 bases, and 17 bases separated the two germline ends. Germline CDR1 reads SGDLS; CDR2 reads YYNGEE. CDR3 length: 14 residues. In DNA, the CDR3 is TGTGCCAGCACCCCGGGGGGGGACGGGTATGGCTACACCTTC. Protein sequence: CASTPGGDGYGYTF.

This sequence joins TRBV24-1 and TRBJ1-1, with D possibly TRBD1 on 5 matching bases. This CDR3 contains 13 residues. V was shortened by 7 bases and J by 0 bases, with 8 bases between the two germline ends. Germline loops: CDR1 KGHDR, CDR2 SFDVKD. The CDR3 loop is CATRAGLNTEAFF. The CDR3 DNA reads TGTGCCACCAGGGCAGGGCTGAACACTGAAGCTTTCTTT.

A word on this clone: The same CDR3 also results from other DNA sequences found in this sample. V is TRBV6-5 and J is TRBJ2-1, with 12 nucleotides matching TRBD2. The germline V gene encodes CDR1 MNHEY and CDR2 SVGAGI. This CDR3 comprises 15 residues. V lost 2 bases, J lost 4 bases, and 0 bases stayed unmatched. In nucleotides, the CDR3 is TGTGCCAGCAGTTACGGGACTAGCGGGTACAATGAGCAGTTCTTC. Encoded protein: CASSYGTSGYNEQFF.

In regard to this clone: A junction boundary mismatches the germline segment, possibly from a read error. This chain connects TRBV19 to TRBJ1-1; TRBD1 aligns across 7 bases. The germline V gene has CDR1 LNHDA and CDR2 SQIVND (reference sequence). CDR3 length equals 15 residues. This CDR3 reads CASSVDRVKNTEAFF. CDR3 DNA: TGTGCCAGTAGTGTAGACAGGGTCAAGAACACTGAAGCTTTCTTT.

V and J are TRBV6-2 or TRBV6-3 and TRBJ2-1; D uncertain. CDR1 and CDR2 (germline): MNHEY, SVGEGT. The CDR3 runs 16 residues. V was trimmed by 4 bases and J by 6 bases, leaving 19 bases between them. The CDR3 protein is CASSSSGRVWVNEQFF. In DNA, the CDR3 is TGTGCCAGCAGTTCCTCCGGACGGGTTTGGGTCAATGAGCAGTTCTTC.

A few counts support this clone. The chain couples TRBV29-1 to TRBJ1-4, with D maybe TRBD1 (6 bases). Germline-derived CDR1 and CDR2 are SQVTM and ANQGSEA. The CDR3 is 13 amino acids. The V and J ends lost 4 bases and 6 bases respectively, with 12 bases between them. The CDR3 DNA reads TGCAGCGTTGCCAGGGGATCAGATGAAAAACTGTTTTTT. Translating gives CSVARGSDEKLFF.

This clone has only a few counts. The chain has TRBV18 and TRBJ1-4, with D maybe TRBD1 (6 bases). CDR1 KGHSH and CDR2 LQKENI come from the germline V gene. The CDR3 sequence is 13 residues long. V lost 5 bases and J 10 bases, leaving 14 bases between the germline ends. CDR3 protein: CASSDGPQGKLFF. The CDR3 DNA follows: TGTGCCAGCTCAGACGGACCACAGGGAAAACTGTTTTTT.

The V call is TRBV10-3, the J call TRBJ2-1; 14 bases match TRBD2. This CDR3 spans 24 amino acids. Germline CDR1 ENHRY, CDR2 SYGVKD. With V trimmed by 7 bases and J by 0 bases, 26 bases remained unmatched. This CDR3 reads CAINGEDRLAGGLEWGSSYNEQFF. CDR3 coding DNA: TGTGCCATCAATGGGGAGGATCGACTAGCGGGAGGGCTGGAGTGGGGTAGCTCCTACAATGAGCAGTTCTTC.